This T cell receptor (beta chain) was documented in a study of blood T cell repertoires in COVID-19. In the study overall: COVID-19 samples collected from the United States, Italy and Spain covered acute and convalescent phases. Sources were T cells, B-cell-depleted T cells, or PBMCs; the material itself was cDNA or gDNA.

This CDR3 is built from 15 residues. Germline-derived CDR1 and CDR2 are LNHDA and SQIVND (reference sequence). V lost 0 bases, J lost 6 bases, and 6 bases stayed unmatched. Authors' analysis steps: Nucleated cell number was recorded as an estimate derived from reference gene primer amplification. The assay was immunoSEQ multiplex PCR, and TCRdb's table has in-frame clones only and misses some. D and trimming come from the DNA, and the V and J calls and clone size come from that table. The sample records 70,000 or so clones, roughly 80% being singletons. V usage is TRBV19 and J usage is TRBJ1-2, with 8 bases aligning to TRBD1. The sample taken for sequencing was peripheral blood. This TCR was recovered from a woman of 80 years or more with acute or convalescent COVID-19. The CDR3 DNA follows: TGTGCCAGTAGTATAGATCTTGGACAGGGCAATGGCTACACCTTC. This codes for CASSIDLGQGNGYTF.